This T cell receptor beta chain was found in a study of blood T cell repertoires in COVID-19 (dated by TCRdb to the early 2020s). Regarding the complete study: The collaborator samples originated in the United States, Italy and Spain and spanned the acute and convalescent phases of COVID-19. The material from the prospective study consisted of cDNA or gDNA derived from T cells, B-cell-depleted T cells, or PBMCs. Subjects who had been exposed to COVID-19, were actively infected with it, or had recovered from it provided the deeply sampled blood TCRbeta repertoires that made up the dataset. The repertoires were released in a freely available public database meant as a resource for research on the immune response to SARS-CoV-2. The samples were drawn from two sources: the first 160 participants of the ongoing ImmuneRACE study, and about 1,300 subjects contributed by 6 global collaborators. A de-identified subject ID, COVID-19 status, age in years and sex were almost always included in the sample metadata. Where available, HLA class I and class II types were obtained from metadata supplied by the sample provider rather than from assay-based typing. Study-wide conclusions, independent of this receptor: The amount of clinical and demographic metadata varied by source and participant and was provided uncurated.

Enrolling through a virtual design, the prospective study's participants ranged in age from roughly 18 to 89 years and lived across roughly 24 United States geographic areas. To assign participants to cohorts, the prospective study relied on clinical history that participants themselves reported in a screening survey and a study questionnaire. For ImmuneRACE Cohort 3, a participant was defined as recovered based on two consecutive negative NP/OP PCR tests, clearance by a healthcare professional, or resolution of symptoms. In the prospective study, mobile phlebotomists collected whole blood, serum and a nasopharyngeal or oropharyngeal swab from each participant. Additional blood draws and questionnaires over a 2-month period could optionally be provided by prospective study participants. Prospective study blood samples were shipped either frozen or at room temperature before DNA extraction. Remarks on this clone: Its antigen remains unidentified. No per-base quality is available; no much larger clone lies one base away.

TCRbeta CDR3 regions were amplified from genomic DNA using the immunoSEQ Assay, a bias-controlled multiplex PCR. The original pipeline was this. The number of nucleated cells in each sample was estimated by amplification of reference gene primers within the assay. To quantify the absolute abundance of each unique TCRbeta CDR3 rearrangement, sequence reads were collapsed and filtered. For each sample, productive Simpson clonality was calculated as the square root of Simpson's diversity index across productive rearrangements. This immuneACCESS table, as held by TCRdb, lists in-frame sequences with V and J called but not all clones. Of the missing ones, under half trace to an unresolved V gene in checked studies; the others have no known cause. V, J and clone size were drawn from that table, and D and trimming were deduced from the DNA. This sample holds a few hundred thousand clones; approximately 87% were observed only once. The ten largest clones represent roughly 9.4% of the sample.

The sample comprised PBMCs or T cells enriched from blood (not recorded which). The receptor comes from a woman aged 45-60 years who had recovered from COVID-19.

In nucleotide form, the sequence is TGTGCCACCAGGTCTACTAGCGGGGGGACTCCCTTTAGCACAGATACGCAGTATTTT. Its product reads: CATRSTSGGTPFSTDTQYF. The V and J genes are TRBV15 and TRBJ2-3; 12 bases in the middle match TRBD2. V ends up 6 bases short and J 0 bases short, with an unmatched junction base count of 13. Measured from the cysteine to the phenylalanine, the CDR3 is 19 residues long. Just the 57-base CDR3 DNA is kept, in frame starting at base 1. The CDR1 and CDR2 encoded by the germline V gene (reference sequence) are LNHNV and YYDKDF.